The rows below give T cell receptor beta chains drawn from one sample of a study of blood T cells in healthy people across ages. MiXCR was run by TCRdb on the 5' RACE reads, yielding one entry per CDR3 protein. The sample includes 650,000 to 1,000,000 distinct CDR3 sequences, about half of them seen just once. The sample taken for sequencing was blood. The source is an elderly man in good health. Both conserved end residues are part of each CDR3. D genes are given only for firm matches. The size entry is marked missing in some rows and otherwise reads once, few, many or a size class.

length: 16
J: TRBJ2-7
D: NA
size: NA
V: TRBV20-1
DNA: TGCAGTGCTGGGACCAGACGGGACTGGTGGGTCTACGAGCAGTACTTC
CDR3: CSAGTRRDWWVYEQYF

length: 14
J: TRBJ1-2
D: NA
size: NA
V: TRBV12-3/TRBV12-4
DNA: TGTGCCAGCAGTCCCAAGACGGGCGTGGGTGACTACACCTTC
CDR3: CASSPKTGVGDYTF

length: 16
J: TRBJ2-1
D: NA
size: NA
V: TRBV15
DNA: TGTGCCACCAGCAGGGAGACGGCGAGCTCCTACAATGAGCAGTTCTTC
CDR3: CATSRETASSYNEQFF

length: 15
J: TRBJ2-7
D: NA
size: NA
V: TRBV27
DNA: TGTGCCAGCAGTTTAGCCCGACGACGCGAGTACGAGCAGTACTTC
CDR3: CASSLARRREYEQYF

length: 16
J: TRBJ2-3
D: TRBD2
size: few
V: TRBV4-2
DNA: TGTGCCAGCAGCGTTCGTACTAGCGGAAACACAGATACGCAGTATTTT
CDR3: CASSVRTSGNTDTQYF

length: 15
J: TRBJ2-3
D: NA
size: many
V: TRBV11-2
DNA: TGTGCCAGCAGTCGGGTTGACGCGGCGATAGATACGCAGTATTTT
CDR3: CASSRVDAAIDTQYF

length: 16
J: TRBJ2-5
D: TRBD2
size: NA
V: TRBV5-1
DNA: TGCGCCAGCAGCTTGTCTTCTAGCGGGAGTCAAGAGACCCAGTACTTC
CDR3: CASSLSSSGSQETQYF

length: 11
J: TRBJ2-5
D: NA
size: NA
V: TRBV6-1
DNA: TGTGCCAGCAGGGATATCGAGACCCAGTACTTC
CDR3: CASRDIETQYF

length: 12
J: TRBJ2-1
D: TRBD2
size: NA
V: TRBV29-1
DNA: TGCAGCGTTGGCATCGGGGGGGATGAGCAGTTCTTC
CDR3: CSVGIGGDEQFF

length: 13
J: TRBJ2-1
D: NA
size: NA
V: TRBV2
DNA: TGTGCCAGCAGTGAAGAAAGGGGAGATGAGCAGTTCTTC
CDR3: CASSEERGDEQFF

length: 13
J: TRBJ2-5
D: TRBD2
size: many
V: TRBV29-1
DNA: TGCAGCGTCATAGCGGGAGGCGGAGAGACCCAGTACTTC
CDR3: CSVIAGGGETQYF

length: 13
J: TRBJ2-1
D: NA
size: few
V: TRBV5-5
DNA: TGTGCCAGCAGCTTATCCGTAGGGAATGAGCAGTTCTTC
CDR3: CASSLSVGNEQFF

length: 14
J: TRBJ2-3
D: NA
size: NA
V: TRBV25-1
DNA: TGTGCCAGCAGTCCAAGGATGAGCACAGATACGCAGTATTTT
CDR3: CASSPRMSTDTQYF

length: 12
J: TRBJ2-5
D: NA
size: once
V: TRBV10-3
DNA: TGTGCCATCAGCCCGGACCAAGAGACCCAGTACTTC
CDR3: CAISPDQETQYF

length: 14
J: TRBJ1-1
D: NA
size: NA
V: TRBV20-1
DNA: TGCAGTGCTGGCGGCTGGGGGCAGGGCACTGAAGCTTTCTTT
CDR3: CSAGGWGQGTEAFF

length: 13
J: TRBJ1-5
D: NA
size: NA
V: TRBV7-9
DNA: TGTGCCAGCAGCTTATCAGAGAATCAGCCCCAGCATTTT
CDR3: CASSLSENQPQHF

length: 15
J: TRBJ2-2
D: NA
size: once
V: TRBV11-3
DNA: TGTGCCAGCAGCTTATCAGGGATGGGCACCGGGGAGCTGTTTTTT
CDR3: CASSLSGMGTGELFF

length: 12
J: TRBJ2-7
D: NA
size: NA
V: TRBV20-1
DNA: TGCGGTGCAACCGGGTCTTTTTACGAGCAGTACTTC
CDR3: CGATGSFYEQYF

length: 14
J: TRBJ2-1
D: NA
size: few
V: TRBV5-1
DNA: TGCGCCAGCAGCCTGGGTCAGCTGGGAGGTGAGCAGTTCTTC
CDR3: CASSLGQLGGEQFF

length: 10
J: TRBJ2-1
D: NA
size: many
V: TRBV30
DNA: TGTGCCTGGGGGGGTGTTGAGCAGTTCTTC
CDR3: CAWGGVEQFF

length: 14
J: TRBJ1-2
D: NA
size: few
V: TRBV7-3
DNA: TGTGCCAGCAGCTTAAACAGGGACCACTATGGCTACACCTTC
CDR3: CASSLNRDHYGYTF

length: 15
J: TRBJ2-3
D: TRBD2
size: many
V: TRBV6-5
DNA: TGTGCCAGCAGTCCTCTAGCGGGAACCACAGATACGCAGTATTTT
CDR3: CASSPLAGTTDTQYF

length: 14
J: TRBJ1-4
D: TRBD1
size: few
V: TRBV7-2
DNA: TGTGCCAGCAGCTTAGCGGGACAGAATGAAAAACTGTTTTTT
CDR3: CASSLAGQNEKLFF

length: 18
J: TRBJ2-1
D: TRBD2
size: NA
V: TRBV5-4
DNA: TGTGCCAGCAACCCGTTAGGGGGCATAGCGGGAGCCAACAATAAGCAGTTCTTC
CDR3: CASNPLGGIAGANNKQFF

length: 13
J: TRBJ1-2
D: TRBD1
size: NA
V: TRBV3-1
DNA: TGTGCCAGCAGCCGGACAGGTGGCTATGGCTACACCTTC
CDR3: CASSRTGGYGYTF

length: 17
J: TRBJ2-3
D: TRBD2
size: NA
V: TRBV3-1
DNA: TGTGCCAGCAGCCGGGCTCCACTAGCGGGGGGAGCGTGGACGCAGTATTTT
CDR3: CASSRAPLAGGAWTQYF

length: 13
J: TRBJ1-5
D: NA
size: once
V: TRBV29-1
DNA: TGCAGCGTTTGTACAGGGTACGGTCAGCCCCAGCATTTT
CDR3: CSVCTGYGQPQHF

length: 12
J: TRBJ2-5
D: NA
size: NA
V: TRBV20-1
DNA: TGCAGTGCTAGTAAACCGGGACTGGAGCAGTACTTC
CDR3: CSASKPGLEQYF

length: 13
J: TRBJ2-3
D: TRBD1
size: many
V: TRBV7-2
DNA: TGTGCCAGCAGCTTGACAGGGGCAGATACGCAGTATTTT
CDR3: CASSLTGADTQYF

length: 17
J: TRBJ2-4
D: TRBD2
size: NA
V: TRBV20-1
DNA: TGCAGTGCTAGCGATTCCGGGACTAGCGGAACCAAAAACATTCAGTACTTC
CDR3: CSASDSGTSGTKNIQYF

length: 15
J: TRBJ2-1
D: NA
size: many
V: TRBV12-3/TRBV12-4
DNA: TGTGCCAGCAGTGTCACAGGGAAGCAGTACAATGAGCAGTTCTTC
CDR3: CASSVTGKQYNEQFF

length: 14
J: TRBJ2-5
D: TRBD2
size: NA
V: TRBV4-2
DNA: TGTGCCAGCAGCCGAACAGCGGGGCAAGAGACCCAGTACTTC
CDR3: CASSRTAGQETQYF

length: 15
J: TRBJ2-1
D: NA
size: once
V: TRBV5-5
DNA: TGTGCCAGCAGCTTGGGGGCAGGGAGAATCAATGAGCAGTTCTTC
CDR3: CASSLGAGRINEQFF

length: 14
J: TRBJ2-7
D: TRBD2
size: NA
V: TRBV12-3/TRBV12-4
DNA: TGTGCCAGCAGTAGACTAGCGGGGTCCTACGAGCAGTACTTC
CDR3: CASSRLAGSYEQYF

length: 14
J: TRBJ2-5
D: TRBD2
size: NA
V: TRBV5-1
DNA: TGCGCCAGCAGCACGGCGGGAGGGGTAGAGACCCAGTACTTC
CDR3: CASSTAGGVETQYF

length: 14
J: TRBJ2-4
D: TRBD1
size: NA
V: TRBV7-2
DNA: TGTGCCAGCGGCACACAGGGGTTTCAGGGGATTCAGTACTTC
CDR3: CASGTQGFQGIQYF

length: 15
J: TRBJ2-1
D: TRBD2
size: many
V: TRBV12-3/TRBV12-4
DNA: TGTGCCAGCAGTCCTCTAGCGGGAGGCTACAATGAGCAGTTCTTC
CDR3: CASSPLAGGYNEQFF

length: 13
J: TRBJ2-1
D: NA
size: many
V: TRBV6-2/TRBV6-3
DNA: TGTGCCAGCAGTTACTCGGGTTACAATGAGCAGTTCTTC
CDR3: CASSYSGYNEQFF

length: 12
J: TRBJ2-7
D: NA
size: NA
V: TRBV18
DNA: TGTGTCAGCTCACCAAGCCCCTACGAGCAGTACTTC
CDR3: CVSSPSPYEQYF

length: 14
J: TRBJ1-6
D: TRBD1
size: many
V: TRBV12-3/TRBV12-4
DNA: TGTGCCAGCAGTAGGGACAGGGACCGGTCACCCCTCCACTTT
CDR3: CASSRDRDRSPLHF

length: 16
J: TRBJ2-7
D: NA
size: NA
V: TRBV7-9
DNA: TGTGCCAGCAGCCCACCCGGGACCCAAACCCCCTACGAGCAGTACTTC
CDR3: CASSPPGTQTPYEQYF

length: 17
J: TRBJ2-1
D: TRBD2
size: NA
V: TRBV6-5
DNA: TGTGCCAGCAGTTCCCATAAACCGGGACTAGCGGGAGGTGAGCAGTTCTTC
CDR3: CASSSHKPGLAGGEQFF

length: 14
J: TRBJ2-5
D: NA
size: NA
V: TRBV5-1
DNA: TGCACCAGCAGCTGGTTAAGACAGTCGGAGACCCAGTACTTC
CDR3: CTSSWLRQSETQYF

length: 16
J: TRBJ2-1
D: TRBD2
size: NA
V: TRBV14
DNA: TGTGCCAGCAGCCAATTCCTAGCGGGAGTGTCGAATGAGCAGTTCTTC
CDR3: CASSQFLAGVSNEQFF

length: 15
J: TRBJ2-1
D: NA
size: NA
V: TRBV12-3/TRBV12-4
DNA: TGTGCCAGCACCAAAGGACGGAGCTCCTACAATGAGCAGTTCTTC
CDR3: CASTKGRSSYNEQFF

length: 16
J: TRBJ2-7
D: TRBD1
size: NA
V: TRBV13
DNA: TGTGCCAGCAGCTTAGGCCAGGGGACAGGGGGCTACGAGCAGTACTTC
CDR3: CASSLGQGTGGYEQYF

length: 17
J: TRBJ2-7
D: NA
size: NA
V: TRBV11-3
DNA: TGTGCCAGCAGCTTTGGGGGCGTGTGGGAAGACTCCTACGAGCAGTACTTC
CDR3: CASSFGGVWEDSYEQYF

length: 15
J: TRBJ2-7
D: TRBD2
size: NA
V: TRBV4-3
DNA: TGCGCCAGCAGCCCGCGACTAGCGGGATGGTACGAGCAGTACTTC
CDR3: CASSPRLAGWYEQYF

length: 15
J: TRBJ2-5
D: TRBD2
size: NA
V: TRBV7-2
DNA: TGTGCCAGCAGCTTAACTAGCGGGAATCGAGAGACCCAGTACTTC
CDR3: CASSLTSGNRETQYF

length: 13
J: TRBJ2-7
D: NA
size: few
V: TRBV30
DNA: TGTGCCTGGACGAACGGCGGTCCCTACGAGCAGTACTTC
CDR3: CAWTNGGPYEQYF

length: 14
J: TRBJ1-5
D: TRBD1
size: NA
V: TRBV29-1
DNA: TGCAGCGTTGAAGAAGGGGGCCTCAATCAGCCCCAGCATTTT
CDR3: CSVEEGGLNQPQHF

length: 13
J: TRBJ2-4
D: NA
size: NA
V: TRBV6-1
DNA: TGTGCCAGCAGTTCATCCGGCTGGGACATTCAGTACTTC
CDR3: CASSSSGWDIQYF

length: 18
J: TRBJ2-2
D: NA
size: NA
V: TRBV5-1
DNA: TGCGCCAGCAGCTCGCCACTGGGTAGAGAATTGAACACCGGGGAGCTGTTTTTT
CDR3: CASSSPLGRELNTGELFF

length: 16
J: TRBJ2-1
D: TRBD2
size: NA
V: TRBV19
DNA: TGTGCCAGTAGTATCTCCCCGGGGGGGGCCTTGGTCAAGCAGTTCTTC
CDR3: CASSISPGGALVKQFF